These 11 T cell receptor beta chains share one sample of origin, sequenced in a study of blood T cell repertoires in COVID-19. Some clones are missing from TCRdb's copy, which holds only in-frame ones; the method was immunoSEQ multiplex PCR. Of around 200,000 clones listed, about nine tenths are singletons. The sample consisted of PBMCs or T cells enriched from blood (not recorded which). The receptors come from a man aged 25 to 40 who had recovered from COVID-19.

This clone has just one count. The genes are TRBV6-5 and TRBJ2-5; a weak D match, TRBD2 (5 bases). Germline V lookup: CDR1 MNHEY, CDR2 SVGAGI. The CDR3 runs 14 residues. V lost 0 bases, J lost 3 bases, and 8 bases lay in between. CDR3 in DNA: TGTGCCAGCAGTTACTCGAACGGGGAAGAGACCCAGTACTTC. Translating gives CASSYSNGEETQYF.

The genes are TRBV2 and TRBJ1-1; tentatively, D is TRBD1 (5 bases). Germline assignment: CDR1 SNHLY and CDR2 FYNNEI. The CDR3 loop spans 14 amino acids. V was clipped by 3 bases and J by 0 bases, with 8 bases between them. The chain's CDR3 is CASSDGGLNTEAFF. CDR3 nucleotide sequence: TGTGCCAGCAGTGATGGGGGGTTGAACACTGAAGCTTTCTTT.

The chain joins TRBV28 to TRBJ1-1, with D possibly TRBD1 on 6 matching bases. CDR1 and CDR2 (germline): MDHEN, SYDVKM. V was shortened by 4 bases and J by 3 bases, with 24 bases between the two germline ends. This CDR3 contains 18 residues. CDR3 sequence: CASSWRRGQGWVDTEAFF. Here the CDR3 DNA reads TGTGCCAGCAGTTGGAGACGGGGACAAGGGTGGGTTGACACTGAAGCTTTCTTT.

CDR3 in amino acids: CASSARRDKPYEQYF. In DNA form, the CDR3 reads TGTGCCAGCAGCGCGCGCCGGGACAAACCCTACGAGCAGTACTTC. The rearrangement links TRBV7-6 to TRBJ2-7, with D possibly TRBD1 on 6 matching bases. The V and J ends lost 5 bases and 2 bases respectively, with 16 bases between them. This CDR3 comprises 15 residues. Germline CDR1 SGHVS, CDR2 FNYEAQ.

This chain uses TRBV7-2 with TRBJ2-1; 11 bases match TRBD2. Trimming took 1 base from V and 12 from J; bases not matched to a gene: 2. The CDR3 totals 13 residues. Per the germline V gene, CDR1 is SGHTA and CDR2 is FQGNSA. The CDR3 loop is CASSLGLAGGQFF. The CDR3 DNA follows: TGTGCCAGCAGCTTAGGCCTAGCGGGGGGGCAGTTCTTC.

This sequence joins TRBV2 and TRBJ1-3, with D possibly TRBD1 on 5 matching bases. CDR3 size: 14 residues. Germline values: CDR1 SNHLY, CDR2 FYNNEI. V lost 2 bases to trimming and J lost 4 bases, with 9 bases between them. The CDR3 spells CASSEWQGGNTIYF. CDR3 bases: TGTGCCAGCAGTGAATGGCAGGGAGGAAACACCATATATTTT.

The chain has TRBV6-5 and TRBJ2-3, with a tentative D call TRBD2 (6 bases). CDR3 length: 15 residues. V lost 4 bases and J 0 bases, leaving 11 bases between the germline ends. The germline V gene encodes CDR1 MNHEY and CDR2 SVGAGI. The CDR3 reads CASSSLAVSTDTQYF. DNA for the CDR3: TGTGCCAGCAGTTCGTTAGCGGTTAGCACAGATACGCAGTATTTT.

The chain links TRBV7-9 to TRBJ1-2; 8 bases line up with TRBD1. V lost 3 bases, J lost 4 bases, and 7 bases stayed unmatched. This CDR3 is 15 amino acids long. Germline assignment: CDR1 SEHNR and CDR2 FQNEAQ (reference sequence). The CDR3 loop reads CASSFPDRGFYGYTF. CDR3 sequence (DNA): TGTGCCAGCAGCTTCCCCGACAGGGGTTTCTATGGCTACACCTTC. The full variable domain, in which reference TRBV7-9 and TRBJ1-2 provide the parts outside the CDR3, is DTGVSQNPRHKITKRGQNVTFRCDPISEHNRLYWYRQTLGQGPEFLTYFQNEAQLEKSRLLSDRFSAERPKGSFSTLEIQRTEQGDSAMYLCASSFPDRGFYGYTFGSGTRLTVV.

The gene calls are TRBV15 and TRBJ2-7; D is unresolved. The CDR3 consists of 14 residues. Germline values: CDR1 LNHNV, CDR2 YYDKDF (reference sequence). V was shortened by 1 base and J by 3 bases, with 10 bases between the two germline ends. The CDR3 DNA is TGTGCCACCAGCAGAGGGGCAGAAGACTACGAGCAGTACTTC. This translates into CATSRGAEDYEQYF.

The chain couples TRBV5-1 to TRBJ1-4; D ambiguous. Deletions cut 0 bases from V and 6 bases from J, with 6 bases between. The CDR3 has 13 residues. Germline CDR1 is SGHRS and CDR2 is YFSETQ. The CDR3 sequence: CASSLAQDEKLFF. In DNA, the CDR3 is TGCGCCAGCAGCTTGGCCCAGGATGAAAAACTGTTTTTT.

V usage is TRBV19 and J usage is TRBJ1-5; tentatively, D is TRBD1 (6 bases). Germline CDR1 and CDR2: LNHDA and SQIVND (reference sequence). Trimming removed 4 bases from V and 3 bases from J, with 13 bases in between. This CDR3 comprises 15 residues. CDR3 sequence reads: CASSTYRDPNQPQHF. In DNA form, the CDR3 reads TGTGCCAGTAGTACCTACAGGGACCCCAATCAGCCCCAGCATTTT.